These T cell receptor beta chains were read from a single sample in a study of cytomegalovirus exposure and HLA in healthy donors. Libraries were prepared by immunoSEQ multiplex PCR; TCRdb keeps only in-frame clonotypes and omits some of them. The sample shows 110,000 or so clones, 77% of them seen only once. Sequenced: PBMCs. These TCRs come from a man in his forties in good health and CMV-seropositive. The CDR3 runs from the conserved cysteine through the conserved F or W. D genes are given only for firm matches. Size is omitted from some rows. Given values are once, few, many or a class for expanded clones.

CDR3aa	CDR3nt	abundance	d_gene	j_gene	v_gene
CASSLGRVGTDTQYF	TGTGCCAGCTCACTAGGGCGGGTCGGCACAGATACGCAGTATTTT	NA	NA	TRBJ2-3	TRBV18
CASSRGTPQETQYF	TGTGCCAGCAGCCGAGGGACACCCCAAGAGACCCAGTACTTC	NA	NA	TRBJ2-5	TRBV14
CASSPRGSTEAFF	TGTGCCAGCAGTCCTAGAGGGAGTACTGAAGCTTTCTTT	NA	NA	TRBJ1-1	TRBV6-1
CASSADRSQPQHF	TGTGCCAGCAGCGCAGACAGGTCTCAGCCCCAGCATTTT	NA	NA	TRBJ1-5	TRBV7-2
CASSLAVLGRDDKAFF	TGCGCCAGCAGCTTGGCGGTCTTGGGCAGGGATGATAAAGCTTTCTTT	NA	NA	TRBJ1-1	TRBV5-1
CATSRLWQGASTDTPRGPQYF	TGTGCCACCAGCCGGCTCTGGCAGGGGGCGAGCACAGATACCCCACGAGGTCCCCAGTATTTT	NA	TRBD1	TRBJ2-3	TRBV15
CASSQEGGGRTELFF	TGTGCCAGCAGCCAAGAAGGTGGCGGGCGAACGGAACTGTTTTTT	NA	NA	TRBJ1-4	TRBV14
CASKRQGPSTYEQYF	TGTGCCAGCAAAAGACAGGGTCCCAGCACCTACGAGCAGTACTTC	few	TRBD1	TRBJ2-7	TRBV28
CSVKTGTVNTGELFF	TGCAGCGTAAAGACCGGGACAGTGAACACCGGGGAGCTGTTTTTT	NA	TRBD1	TRBJ2-2	TRBV29-1
CASSYTRKNTEAFF	TGTGCCAGCAGTTACACCAGAAAGAACACTGAAGCTTTCTTT	NA	NA	TRBJ1-1	TRBV6-6
CASSLVGTTANTGELFF	TGTGCCAGCAGCTTAGTTGGGACAACCGCGAACACCGGGGAGCTGTTTTTT	once	NA	TRBJ2-2	TRBV7-3
CATRQYTEAFF	TGTGCCACCCGACAGTACACTGAAGCTTTCTTT	NA	NA	TRBJ1-1	TRBV27
CASSLDNPPYEQYF	TGTGCCAGCAGTTTAGACAATCCTCCCTACGAGCAGTACTTC	NA	NA	TRBJ2-7	TRBV27
CASSYSPGERGYTF	TGTGCCAGCAGTTACTCGCCAGGGGAGCGTGGCTACACCTTC	NA	NA	TRBJ1-2	TRBV6-5
CASSSAGGGTDTQYF	TGTGCCAGCAGTTCCGCGGGGGGTGGCACAGATACGCAGTATTTT	NA	TRBD2	TRBJ2-3	TRBV28
CASSTKSGYNSPLHF	TGTGCCAGCAGTACAAAGTCGGGGTATAATTCACCCCTCCACTTT	NA	NA	TRBJ1-6	TRBV7-8
CASSLAGGFVQYF	TGCGCCAGCAGCTTGGCCGGGGGGTTTGTGCAGTACTTC	NA	TRBD2	TRBJ2-7	TRBV5-1
CASSEEGFPDTEAFF	TGTGCCAGCAGTGAGGAGGGGTTCCCGGACACTGAAGCTTTCTTT	NA	NA	TRBJ1-1	TRBV2
CASSLYGRRTYGYTF	TGCGCCAGCAGCTTGTACGGCAGGAGGACTTATGGCTACACCTTC	NA	NA	TRBJ1-2	TRBV5-1
CASSFASHMDTEAFF	TGTGCCAGCAGCTTTGCCTCCCACATGGACACTGAAGCTTTCTTT	NA	NA	TRBJ1-1	TRBV7-9
CASAILAGGQETQYF	TGCGCCAGCGCTATCTTAGCGGGGGGTCAAGAGACCCAGTACTTC	few	TRBD2	TRBJ2-5	TRBV5-1
CASSRDRDYEQYF	TGTGCCAGTAGTCGGGACAGGGACTACGAGCAGTACTTC	NA	TRBD1	TRBJ2-7	TRBV19
CASTWAGGGYNEQFF	TGTGCTAGCACATGGGCAGGGGGCGGCTACAATGAGCAGTTCTTC	NA	TRBD1	TRBJ2-1	TRBV7-7
CASSYGSRGMQYF	TGTGCCAGCAGTTACGGTTCCAGGGGCATGCAGTACTTC	NA	NA	TRBJ2-7	TRBV6-5
CASSSEGALKETQYF	TGTGCCAGCAGCTCGGAGGGGGCGTTGAAAGAGACCCAGTACTTC	NA	NA	TRBJ2-5	TRBV7-3
CASSPQEGDRAGGELFF	TGTGCCAGCAGCCCTCAGGAAGGCGACAGGGCTGGCGGGGAGCTGTTTTTT	NA	TRBD1	TRBJ2-2	TRBV9
CASSSWGGRRANEKLFF	TGTGCCAGCAGCTCGTGGGGGGGAAGAAGGGCTAATGAAAAACTGTTTTTT	NA	NA	TRBJ1-4	TRBV11-2
CASSQDWQGNYGYTF	TGCGCCAGCAGCCAAGATTGGCAGGGAAACTATGGCTACACCTTC	NA	NA	TRBJ1-2	TRBV4-3
CASSSPSGGAGDTQYF	TGTGCCAGCAGCTCACCTAGCGGGGGGGCCGGAGATACGCAGTATTTT	NA	TRBD2	TRBJ2-3	TRBV11-2
CASSPPTGDTGELFF	TGTGCCAGCAGCCCCCCCACAGGGGACACCGGGGAGCTGTTTTTT	NA	TRBD1	TRBJ2-2	TRBV4-2
CASSQTRGRNNEQFF	TGTGCCAGCAGTCAGACGCGGGGGAGGAACAATGAGCAGTTCTTC	NA	TRBD2	TRBJ2-1	TRBV7-2
CASSSQRGGRETQYF	TGTGCCAGCAGCTCCCAGCGGGGGGGCCGAGAGACCCAGTACTTC	few	TRBD2	TRBJ2-5	TRBV7-8
CAIRPDRDMNSPLHF	TGTGCCATCAGGCCGGACAGGGATATGAATTCACCCCTCCACTTT	once	TRBD1	TRBJ1-6	TRBV10-3
CASSQGRQGLGGYTF	TGCGCCAGCAGCCAAGGGAGACAGGGACTAGGAGGCTACACCTTC	NA	TRBD1	TRBJ1-2	TRBV4-3
CASSFQAGGRDTQYF	TGTGCCAGCAGCTTCCAAGCGGGGGGGCGAGATACGCAGTATTTT	once	TRBD2	TRBJ2-3	TRBV7-2
CSVEYFLGQGKTDTQYF	TGCAGCGTTGAGTATTTTTTGGGGCAGGGCAAGACAGATACGCAGTATTTT	few	NA	TRBJ2-3	TRBV29-1
CASSLGRDLETQYF	TGTGCCAGCAGTTTGGGCAGGGATTTGGAGACCCAGTACTTC	NA	NA	TRBJ2-5	TRBV28
CASSQGTGGNSNQPQHF	TGCGCCAGCAGCCAGGGGACAGGGGGTAATAGCAATCAGCCCCAGCATTTT	NA	TRBD1	TRBJ1-5	TRBV4-3
CASTIGSDNEQFF	TGTGCCAGCACCATCGGCAGCGACAATGAGCAGTTCTTC	few	NA	TRBJ2-1	TRBV6-7
CASSTRAGGPEETQYF	TGTGCCAGCAGCACCAGAGCGGGGGGGCCTGAAGAGACCCAGTACTTC	NA	TRBD2	TRBJ2-5	TRBV7-6
CASSETQGGGNTEAFF	TGTGCCAGCTCAGAGACACAGGGGGGAGGAAACACTGAAGCTTTCTTT	NA	TRBD1	TRBJ1-1	TRBV18
CASSGQGRAGELFF	TGTGCCAGCAGCGGACAGGGGCGGGCCGGGGAGCTGTTTTTT	NA	TRBD1	TRBJ2-2	TRBV13
CASSRQGQGTQETQYF	TGTGCCAGTAGTAGACAGGGACAGGGGACTCAAGAGACCCAGTACTTC	NA	TRBD1	TRBJ2-5	TRBV19
CASSEEQGFTYEQYF	TGTGCCAGCAGTGAAGAACAGGGGTTCACCTACGAGCAGTACTTC	NA	TRBD1	TRBJ2-7	TRBV2
CASSLDYREQYF	TGTGCCAGCAGCTTAGACTACAGGGAGCAGTACTTC	NA	NA	TRBJ2-7	TRBV7-2
CASSPGQSYEQYF	TGTGCCAGCAGCCCGGGACAGTCCTACGAGCAGTACTTC	NA	TRBD1	TRBJ2-7	TRBV5-4
CASSATGQGTKNIQYF	TGTGCCAGCTCAGCTACGGGACAGGGTACCAAAAACATTCAGTACTTC	NA	TRBD1	TRBJ2-4	TRBV18
CAWRGRGGLEQYF	TGTGCCTGGAGAGGACGGGGGGGCCTTGAGCAGTACTTC	once	TRBD2	TRBJ2-7	TRBV30
CSVVPGTGEMGQQFF	TGCAGCGTTGTCCCCGGGACAGGGGAAATGGGTCAGCAGTTCTTC	NA	TRBD1	TRBJ2-1	TRBV29-1
CASSTRTSGSYNEQFF	TGCGCCAGCAGCACCCGGACTAGCGGCTCCTACAATGAGCAGTTCTTC	NA	TRBD2	TRBJ2-1	TRBV5-1
CASTWKQGMNTEAFF	TGCGCCAGTACGTGGAAACAGGGGATGAACACTGAAGCTTTCTTT	NA	TRBD1	TRBJ1-1	TRBV5-1
CASSLDLAGSFGDGELFF	TGCGCCAGCAGCTTGGACCTAGCGGGGTCTTTTGGGGACGGGGAGCTGTTTTTT	NA	TRBD2	TRBJ2-2	TRBV5-1
CATYGGGNQPQHF	TGTGCCACCTACGGGGGGGGAAATCAGCCCCAGCATTTT	NA	NA	TRBJ1-5	TRBV19
CASSLGGANGLTF	TGTGCCAGCAGCTTAGGCGGGGCCAACGGCCTGACTTTC	once	NA	TRBJ2-6	TRBV7-3
CASSLGRGGQETQYF	TGCGCCAGCAGCTTAGGGCGGGGGGGCCAAGAGACCCAGTACTTC	NA	TRBD2	TRBJ2-5	TRBV5-1
CASSATSGVVAGELFF	TGTGCCAGCAGCGCCACTAGCGGGGTGGTCGCCGGGGAGCTGTTTTTT	once	TRBD2	TRBJ2-2	TRBV9
CASSLGQGIDEKLFF	TGTGCCAGCAGCTTGGGACAGGGAATTGATGAAAAACTGTTTTTT	NA	TRBD1	TRBJ1-4	TRBV5-8
CASQGFQHEQYF	TGTGCCTCCCAGGGCTTTCAACACGAGCAGTACTTC	NA	NA	TRBJ2-7	TRBV7-9